This T cell receptor beta chain was profiled in a study of sequential checkpoint blockade in melanoma. About the research overall: Randomization was 1:1 between first-line nivolumab→ipilimumab and ipilimumab→nivolumab. Both treatment sequences were followed by maintenance nivolumab.

Germline CDR1 and CDR2: MNHEY and SMNVEV (reference sequence). V was pared by 6 bases and J by 6 bases, with 12 bases between. The CDR3 contains 12 residues. Assay used: immunoSEQ multiplex PCR; TCRdb lists only in-frame clones, some missing. Here the sample spans tens of thousands of clones, roughly 80% being singletons. Treatment noted: randomized to nivolumab then ipilimumab (arm A) or the reverse (arm B). This receptor was obtained from a human donor with melanoma. The V gene is TRBV27, the J gene TRBJ2-7; possible D gene TRBD1, 5 bases. Sequenced material: CD8+ T cells sorted from blood (inferred from file names), taken from a patient given nivolumab and ipilimumab in sequence. CDR3 residues: CASSGHPSEQYF. In DNA form, the CDR3 reads TGTGCCAGCAGCGGACACCCGTCCGAGCAGTACTTC.